These 26 T cell receptor beta chains share one sample of origin, sequenced in a study of blood T cells in healthy people across ages. Sample-barcoded 5' priming and a J-beta primer mix drove a second PCR of 7 to 11 cycles. TCRdb reanalysed the 5' RACE reads using MiXCR and keeps one entry per CDR3 protein. The sample includes 700,000 to 950,000 distinct CDR3 sequences, around 40% of them seen just once. The sample comprised blood. The receptors derive from a woman aged 55-75 years in good health.

This clonotype was seen many times. This chain uses TRBV30 with TRBJ1-1; D unclear. Looked up from germline, CDR1 is GTSNPN and CDR2 is SVGIG (reference sequence). The CDR3 is 13 residues long. The V gene lost 1 base and the J gene lost 5 bases, with 11 bases spanning the gap. The CDR3 region has the DNA TGTGCCTGGAGTGCCCACATAGGAACTGAAGCTTTCTTT. Translation: CAWSAHIGTEAFF.

This clonotype turned up a few times. The chain employs TRBV9 and TRBJ2-7; 7 nucleotides match TRBD1. CDR3 size: 15 residues. In germline, CDR1 is SGDLS, CDR2 YYNGEE. J was trimmed by 3 bases and V by 4 bases; bases with no gene match: 10. The CDR3 DNA is TGTGCCAGCAGCTCCGGTTCGGGACAGCACTACGAGCAGTACTTC. Amino acid sequence: CASSSGSGQHYEQYF.

CDR3 in amino acids: CASREQDRGGYTF. CDR3 nucleotide sequence: TGTGCCAGCCGGGAGCAGGATCGGGGTGGCTACACCTTC. The J gene is TRBJ1-2, the V gene TRBV27; no firm D call. In germline, CDR1 is MNHEY, CDR2 SMNVEV (reference sequence). The V gene lost 8 bases and the J gene lost 7 bases, with 17 bases spanning the gap. CDR3 length: 13 amino acids.

There are a few counts of this clonotype. The chain carries TRBV28 and TRBJ2-7; either TRBD1 or TRBD2 may supply D (6 bases each). Trimming shortened V by 5 bases and J by 0 bases, and 14 bases separated the two germline ends. From germline, CDR1 is MDHEN and CDR2 SYDVKM. This CDR3 comprises 15 residues. CDR3 bases: TGTGCCAGCAGTCCCCCGGGGGCCAACTCCTACGAGCAGTACTTC. Protein: CASSPPGANSYEQYF.

This clonotype was counted only a few times. The chain couples TRBV12-3 or TRBV12-4 to TRBJ2-1; no clear D. The ends were cut back, 3 bases at V and 0 bases at J, with 9 bases in the middle. The CDR3 has 15 residues. In DNA, the CDR3 is TGTGCCAGCAGTTTCGACCACTACTCCTACAATGAGCAGTTCTTC. Protein: CASSFDHYSYNEQFF.

The chain combines TRBV6-5 with TRBJ1-1; D not certain. V gave up 2 bases and J gave up 2 bases, with 9 bases separating them. The CDR3 totals 14 residues. Germline V gives CDR1 MNHEY, CDR2 SVGAGI. CDR3 bases: TGTGCCAGCAGTTACCTCGACGGAAACACTGAAGCTTTCTTT. Translation gives CASSYLDGNTEAFF.

As to this clonotype: This may stem from a read error, because a much larger clone lies one nucleotide away. The chain carries TRBV4-3 and TRBJ2-7; D assignment may be TRBD1 or TRBD2 (6 bases each). Germline lookup yields CDR1 LGHNA and CDR2 YSLEER. Deletions cut 1 base from V and 1 base from J, with 14 bases between. The CDR3 length is 16 residues. For the CDR3, the DNA is TGCGCCAGCAGCCAAGGTGGAGGAGGGGGTTCCTACGAGCAGTACTTC. It yields the protein CASSQGGGGGSYEQYF.

This chain connects TRBV7-6 to TRBJ2-7, with TRBD2 identical over 10 bases. The CDR3 length is 16 residues. J gave up 4 bases and V 2 bases, and 8 bases lay outside the gene matches. Germline CDR1 and CDR2: SGHVS and FNYEAQ. The CDR3 bases are TGTGCCAGCAGCTTAAGACTAGCGGGTACCGTGTACGAGCAGTACTTC. The encoded protein is CASSLRLAGTVYEQYF.

The rearrangement uses TRBV6-2 or TRBV6-3 and TRBJ1-2; D not resolved. The length of the CDR3 is 15 residues. Between the trimmed V and J ends, which lost 7 bases and 0 bases, there was a span of 15 bases. The germline V gene has CDR1 MNHEY and CDR2 SVGEGT. The CDR3 sequence: CASNPLSSANYGYTF. As DNA, the CDR3 is TGTGCCAGCAACCCTCTGAGCAGCGCTAACTATGGCTACACCTTC.

This clonotype turned up a few times. The J gene is TRBJ2-7, the V gene TRBV7-3; TRBD2 matches at 12 bases. This CDR3 comprises 14 residues. Per the germline V gene, CDR1 is SGHTA and CDR2 is FQGTGA. V shed 5 bases and J 6 bases; nucleotides not matched to a gene: 5. The CDR3 nucleotides read TGTGCCAGCAGCGAGACTAGCGGGAGTACCGAGCAGTACTTC. Translating gives CASSETSGSTEQYF.

V is TRBV29-1 and J is TRBJ2-5; 9 bases line up with TRBD2. CDR3 length: 13 amino acids. V dropped 4 bases and J dropped 11; count of bases not matched to a gene: 11. Germline V gene sequence: CDR1 SQVTM, CDR2 ANQGSEA. The CDR3: CSVGLAEVGEQYF. For the CDR3, the DNA is TGCAGCGTTGGACTAGCGGAGGTGGGTGAGCAGTACTTC.

The chain carries TRBV6-5 and TRBJ2-5; weak D call: TRBD1 (6 bases). V was shortened by 0 bases and J by 4 bases, with 12 bases between the two germline ends. CDR1 and CDR2 from the germline V gene are MNHEY and SVGAGI. The CDR3 sequence is 15 residues long. The CDR3 nucleotides read TGTGCCAGCAGTTACTCGGACAGATCTCCAGAGACCCAGTACTTC. Protein: CASSYSDRSPETQYF.

The chain carries TRBV9 and TRBJ2-5; D unresolved. The J call may be in error: the DNA end matches TRBJ2-7 better. The CDR3 totals 12 residues. CDR1 is SGDLS and CDR2 is YYNGEE in the germline V gene. The CDR3 loop is CASSASHDEQYF. The CDR3 region has the DNA TGTGCCAGCAGCGCTTCCCACGACGAGCAGTACTTC.

This sequence joins TRBV7-6 and TRBJ1-1; D is perhaps TRBD1 (5 bases). Trimming left V 2 bases short and J 6 bases short, with 19 bases between. Germline assignment: CDR1 SGHVS and CDR2 FNYEAQ. This CDR3 has 16 amino acids. The CDR3 DNA reads TGTGCCAGCAGCTTATCTTCCGGGACCTTAAAACCTGAAGCTTTCTTT. Protein: CASSLSSGTLKPEAFF.

In its sample, this clonotype was seen many times. This sequence joins TRBV25-1 and TRBJ2-5; 9 bases agree with TRBD2. The CDR3 is made up of 14 amino acids. The ends lost 5 bases at V and 4 bases at J; junction bases unmatched: 5. In germline, CDR1 is MGHDK, CDR2 SYGVNS. CDR3 DNA sequence: TGTGCCAGCAGTTTAGCGGGGGCAAGAGAGACCCAGTACTTC. It codes for CASSLAGARETQYF.

This clonotype was observed at least ten times. Possible read error: a much larger clone is one base away. V usage is TRBV4-1 and J usage is TRBJ2-7, with 7 bases identical to TRBD1. V shed 4 bases, J shed 2 bases, and the junction held 11 bases outside the gene matches. CDR1 and CDR2 (germline): MGHRA, YSYEKL. The CDR3 runs 16 residues. The CDR3 sequence is CASSPSVTGLTYEQYF. In nucleotides, the CDR3 is TGCGCCAGCAGCCCTTCCGTGACAGGGCTAACCTACGAGCAGTACTTC.

Remarks on this clonotype: This may come from a read error, since a much larger clone is one base off. The chain joins TRBV7-3 to TRBJ2-3, with D uncertain. Germline-derived CDR1 and CDR2 are SGHTA and FQGTGA. The CDR3 totals 13 residues. The CDR3, as DNA: TGTACCAGCAGCTTAGCCCTCACAGATACGCAGTATTTT. Translation gives CTSSLALTDTQYF. Together with reference TRBV7-3 and TRBJ2-3, the CDR3 gives the full variable domain: GAGVSQTPSNKVTEKGKYVELRCDPISGHTALYWYRQSLGQGPEFLIYFQGTGAADDSGLPNDRFFAVRPEGSVSTLKIQRTERGDSAVYLCTSSLALTDTQYFGPGTRLTVL.

This clonotype was picked up a small number of times. The chain links TRBV7-2 to TRBJ1-5, with D possibly TRBD1 on 6 matching bases. The V end was cut by 7 bases, the J end by 4 bases, with 14 bases between. CDR3 length equals 14 residues. Germline V gene sequence: CDR1 SGHTA, CDR2 FQGNSA. The CDR3 region has the DNA TGTGCCAGCAACACCCAGAGGGGGAATCAGCCCCAGCATTTT. The encoded protein is CASNTQRGNQPQHF.

The J gene is TRBJ2-1, the V gene TRBV6-5; a possible D gene is TRBD2 (6 bases). V lost 2 bases and J lost 10, with 15 bases in between. This CDR3 contains 14 residues. In germline, CDR1 is MNHEY, CDR2 SVGAGI. CDR3 protein: CASSYGTGVYEQFF. The DNA for the CDR3 is TGTGCCAGCAGTTACGGAACGGGAGTGTACGAGCAGTTCTTC.

Details on this clonotype: A much larger clone is a single base away; this may be a read error. The chain links TRBV3-1 to TRBJ2-1, with D uncertain. Trimming stripped 1 base from V and 8 bases from J, with 6 bases between. Germline CDR1 LGHDT, CDR2 YNNKEL (reference sequence). This CDR3 comprises 12 residues. The CDR3 loop is CASSQVSHEQFF. In nucleotides, the CDR3 is TGTGCCAGCAGCCAAGTAAGTCATGAGCAGTTCTTC.

The chain links TRBV4-2 to TRBJ2-5, with 7 nucleotides matching TRBD2. Germline CDR1 is LGHNA and CDR2 is YNFKEQ. CDR3 length equals 14 residues. With 4 bases clipped from V and 5 bases from J, the junction kept 7 bases outside the gene matches. CDR3 in DNA: TGTGCCAGCAGCCCAAAAGTGGGAGGGGAGACCCAGTACTTC. This codes for CASSPKVGGETQYF.

The chain has TRBV10-2 and TRBJ2-1, with TRBD2 as a possible D gene (5 bases). CDR3 length: 13 residues. Germline V gene data show CDR1 as WSHSY and CDR2 as SAAADI. The V gene lost 3 bases and the J gene lost 13 bases, with 16 bases spanning the gap. In DNA form, the CDR3 reads TGCGCCAGCAGTGAACGGGCGAGGGAGACCCAGTTCTTC. Amino acid sequence: CASSERARETQFF.

V and J are TRBV4-1 and TRBJ2-3; a possible D gene is TRBD2 (6 bases). The V gene lost 9 bases and the J gene lost 4 bases, with 17 bases spanning the gap. Germline CDR1 MGHRA, CDR2 YSYEKL. The CDR3 runs 14 residues. CDR3 protein: CARRLVGIPDTQYF. The CDR3 nucleotides are TGCGCCAGGAGACTAGTTGGTATCCCAGATACGCAGTATTTT.

The V and J genes are TRBV29-1 and TRBJ2-7, with a possible D match to TRBD2 (6 bases). The J call may be wrong; the DNA end is better matched by TRBJ2-5. The CDR3 contains 17 residues. CDR1 is SQVTM and CDR2 is ANQGSEA in the germline V gene. Here the CDR3 DNA reads TGCAGCGTTGAAGAGTCCCCCACTAGCCGAACGGGAGAGACCCAGTACTTC. This translates into CSVEESPTSRTGETQYF.

This rearrangement joins TRBV7-9 to TRBJ1-1, with 8 bases lining up with TRBD1. The length of the CDR3 is 14 residues. V shed 5 bases and J 11 bases; nucleotides not matched to a gene: 13. The germline V gene encodes CDR1 SEHNR and CDR2 FQNEAQ (reference sequence). The CDR3 coding sequence is TGTGCCAGCAGCGGGACAGGTATTCAGTCCGGGGCTTTCTTT. This codes for CASSGTGIQSGAFF.

There are a few counts of this clonotype. The CDR3 nucleotides read TGCGCCAGCAGCCCGAGATTAGCGGGAGGTCCTTCGAGCTCCTACAATGAGCAGTTCTTC. Its translation is CASSPRLAGGPSSSYNEQFF. The chain couples TRBV4-3 to TRBJ2-1; 10 nucleotides align to TRBD2. From germline, CDR1 is LGHNA and CDR2 YSLEER. V trimming: 4 bases; J trimming: 0 bases; junction bases outside the gene matches: 15. The CDR3 length is 20 residues.